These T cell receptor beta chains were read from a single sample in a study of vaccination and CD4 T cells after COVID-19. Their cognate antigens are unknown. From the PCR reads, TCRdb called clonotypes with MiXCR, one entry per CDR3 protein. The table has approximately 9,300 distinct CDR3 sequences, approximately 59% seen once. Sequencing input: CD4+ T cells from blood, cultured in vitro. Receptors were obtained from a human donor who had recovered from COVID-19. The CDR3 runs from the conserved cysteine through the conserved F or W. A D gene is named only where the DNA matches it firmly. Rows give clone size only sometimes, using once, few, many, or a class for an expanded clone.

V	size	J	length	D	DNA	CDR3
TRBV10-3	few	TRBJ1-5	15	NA	TGTGCCATCAGTGCGGGTTACGGTAGCAATCAGCCCCAGCATTTT	CAISAGYGSNQPQHF
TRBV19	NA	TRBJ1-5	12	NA	TGTGCCAGTGGACAGAAAGATCAGCCCCAGCATTTT	CASGQKDQPQHF
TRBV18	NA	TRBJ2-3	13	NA	TGTGCCAGCTCACCCCCCGGGCGGGACGCGCAGTATTTT	CASSPPGRDAQYF
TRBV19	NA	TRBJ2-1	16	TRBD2	TGTGCCAGTGGCTGGACCAGCGGGGGGGCCATCTATGAGCAGTTCTTC	CASGWTSGGAIYEQFF
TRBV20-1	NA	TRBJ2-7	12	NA	TGCAGTGCTTGCCCTAGCTCCTACGAGCAGTACTTC	CSACPSSYEQYF
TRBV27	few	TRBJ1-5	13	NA	TGTGCCAGCAGTTCACACCTCGGGCAGCCCCAGCATTTT	CASSSHLGQPQHF
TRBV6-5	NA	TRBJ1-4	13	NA	TGTGCCAGCAGTCCTCGAGTTTGGGAAAAACTGTTTTTT	CASSPRVWEKLFF
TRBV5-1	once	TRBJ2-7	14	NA	TGCGCCAGCAGCTTGGGGGTAGGGAATTACGAGCAGTACTTC	CASSLGVGNYEQYF
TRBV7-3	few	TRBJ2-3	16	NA	TGTGCCAGCAGCTTAGGACGCGGGGTACCAACAGATACGCAGTATTTT	CASSLGRGVPTDTQYF
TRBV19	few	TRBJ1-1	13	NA	TGTGCCAGTAGTTGGGGCTGGGACACTGAAGCTTTCTTT	CASSWGWDTEAFF
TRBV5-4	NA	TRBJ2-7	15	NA	TGTGCCAGCAGCCCAAAGGACGGGAGCTCCTACGAGCAGTACTTC	CASSPKDGSSYEQYF
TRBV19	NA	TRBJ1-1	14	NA	TGTGCCAGTAGTACGGGCCCTCGGGGCACTGAAGCTTTCTTT	CASSTGPRGTEAFF
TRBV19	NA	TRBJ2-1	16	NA	TGTGCCAGTACTCCCCCCGGACGGCGATATACCAATGAGCAGTTCTTC	CASTPPGRRYTNEQFF
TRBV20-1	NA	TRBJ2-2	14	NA	TGCAGTGCCAAGCAGGAGGGCCGGGCCGGGGAGCTGTTTTTT	CSAKQEGRAGELFF
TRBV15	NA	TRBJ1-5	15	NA	TGTGCCACCAGCAGAGAGGGCAGGGTATCTCAGCCCCAGCATTTT	CATSREGRVSQPQHF
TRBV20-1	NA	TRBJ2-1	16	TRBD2	TGCAGTGCCCCCGGTTCCGGGACTAGCGGGAGTCCTGAGCAGTTCTTC	CSAPGSGTSGSPEQFF
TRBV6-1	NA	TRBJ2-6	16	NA	TGTGCCAGCAGAAGGGACACCCTCTCTGGGGCCAACGTCCTGACTTTC	CASRRDTLSGANVLTF
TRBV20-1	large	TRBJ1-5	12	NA	TGCAGTGCCAGGAGTAGCAATCAGCCCCAGCATTTT	CSARSSNQPQHF
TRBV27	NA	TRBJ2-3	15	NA	TGTGCCAGCAGTTTATTAGCGTTGAGCACAGATACGCAGTATTTT	CASSLLALSTDTQYF
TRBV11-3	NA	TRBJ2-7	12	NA	TGTGCCAGCAGCTTTAGCATCAGCGAGCAGTACTTC	CASSFSISEQYF
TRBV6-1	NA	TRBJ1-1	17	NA	TGTGCCAGCAGCAACCGGGACTATAGGACCATGAACACTGAAGCTTTCTTT	CASSNRDYRTMNTEAFF
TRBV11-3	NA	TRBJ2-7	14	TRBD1	TGTGCCAGCAGCCCGGGACAGGGTTCGTCCGAGCAGTACTTC	CASSPGQGSSEQYF
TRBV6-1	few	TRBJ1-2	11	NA	TGTGCCAGCAGTAAGGGGTCCGGCTACACCTTC	CASSKGSGYTF
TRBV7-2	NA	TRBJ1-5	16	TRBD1	TGTGCCAGCACGATGATTCCGGGACAGTTGAATCAGCCCCAGCATTTT	CASTMIPGQLNQPQHF
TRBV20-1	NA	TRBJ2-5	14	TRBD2	TGCAGTGCTAGAGATGGTAGCGGGGGGGAGACCCAGTACTTC	CSARDGSGGETQYF
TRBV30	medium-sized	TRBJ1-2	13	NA	TGTGCCTGGAGTGTACAAGCTAACTATGGCTACACCTTC	CAWSVQANYGYTF
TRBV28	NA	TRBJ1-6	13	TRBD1	TGTGCCAGCAGTTTCCAGACAGGGCGGCCCCTCCACTTT	CASSFQTGRPLHF
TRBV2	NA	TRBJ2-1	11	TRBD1	TGTGCCAGCAGAAGACAGGGAGATGGATTCTTC	CASRRQGDGFF
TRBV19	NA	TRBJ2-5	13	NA	TGTGCCAGTAGGCTGGCCATGGGGGAGACCCAGTACTTC	CASRLAMGETQYF
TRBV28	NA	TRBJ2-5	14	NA	TGTGCCAGCAGGCCCCAACAGGGTCGGGAGACCCAGTACTTC	CASRPQQGRETQYF
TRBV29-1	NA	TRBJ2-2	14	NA	TGCAGCGTTGAGGATGGGGGGAACACCGGGGAGCTGTTTTTT	CSVEDGGNTGELFF
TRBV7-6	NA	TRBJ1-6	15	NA	TGTGCCAGCAGCTTAGGTCAGGAACTAAATTCACCCCTCCACTTT	CASSLGQELNSPLHF
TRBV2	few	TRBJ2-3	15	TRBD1	TGTGCCAGCCGAAGACAGGGGGCCGAGGCAGATACGCAGTATTTT	CASRRQGAEADTQYF
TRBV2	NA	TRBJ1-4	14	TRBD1	TGTGCCAGCAGCCAGACAGGGACCGGTGAAAAACTGTTTTTT	CASSQTGTGEKLFF
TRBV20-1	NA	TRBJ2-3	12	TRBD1	TGCAGTGCTACAAAGACAGGGGAGACGCAGTATTTT	CSATKTGETQYF
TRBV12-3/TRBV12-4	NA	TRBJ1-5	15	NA	TGTGCCAGCAGTTCGGACTCCAGGAGCAATCAGCCCCAGCATTTT	CASSSDSRSNQPQHF
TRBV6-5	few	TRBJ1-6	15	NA	TGTGCCAGCAGTTACGCGGGACATGATAATTCACCCCTCCACTTT	CASSYAGHDNSPLHF
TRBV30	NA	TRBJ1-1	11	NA	TGTGCCTGGAGGCAGGGCACTGAAGCTTTCTTT	CAWRQGTEAFF
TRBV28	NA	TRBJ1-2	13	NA	TGTGCCAGCAGTACCCTTCTGGGATATGGCTACACCTTC	CASSTLLGYGYTF
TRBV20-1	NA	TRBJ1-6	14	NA	TGCAGTGCTAGTCGCCAGTTCGATAATTCACCCCTCCACTTT	CSASRQFDNSPLHF
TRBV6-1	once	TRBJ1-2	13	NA	TGTGCCAGCAGTCCCGAAGTCGGGGGTGGCTACACCTTC	CASSPEVGGGYTF
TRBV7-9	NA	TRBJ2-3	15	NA	TGTGCCAGCAGCAGGTGGGGGGCTAGCACAGATACGCAGTATTTT	CASSRWGASTDTQYF
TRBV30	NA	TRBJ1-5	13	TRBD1	TGTGCCTGGGATTCAGGGGGTAATCAGCCCCAGCATTTT	CAWDSGGNQPQHF
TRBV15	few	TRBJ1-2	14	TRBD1	TGTGCCACCAGCAGGGAAAGGACAGGGGGTGGCTACACCTTC	CATSRERTGGGYTF
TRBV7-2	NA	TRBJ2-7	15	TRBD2	TGTGCCAGCAGCTCCCCGACTAGCGGGACCTACGAGCAGTACTTC	CASSSPTSGTYEQYF
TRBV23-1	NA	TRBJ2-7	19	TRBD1	TGCGCCAACAGTCAATCATGGCAGGGGGCCAACTTAATGTCCTACGAGCAGTACTTC	CANSQSWQGANLMSYEQYF
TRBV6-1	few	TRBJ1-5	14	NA	TGTGCCAGCAACCGGGACCCACGGAATCAGCCCCAGCATTTT	CASNRDPRNQPQHF
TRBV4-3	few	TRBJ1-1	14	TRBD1	TGCGCCAGCAGCCAGGTACAGGGACAGGCTGAAGCTTTCTTT	CASSQVQGQAEAFF
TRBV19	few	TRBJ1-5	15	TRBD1	TGTGCCAGTAGTTCACCCGGGACAGGGAATCAGCCCCAGCATTTT	CASSSPGTGNQPQHF
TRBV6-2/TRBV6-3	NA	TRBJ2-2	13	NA	TGTGCCAGCATACAGGTCAACACCGGGGAGCTGTTTTTT	CASIQVNTGELFF
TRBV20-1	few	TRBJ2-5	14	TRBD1	TGCAGTGCAGAACGACAGGGATATTTGGAGACCCAGTACTTC	CSAERQGYLETQYF